This T cell receptor (beta chain) emerged from a study of PD-1 blockade in classical Hodgkin lymphoma. Across the study: Patients were treated with nivolumab at 3 mg/kg, and this was given intravenously every 2 weeks. Overall study results and limits: Healthy donors reportedly exceeded newly diagnosed patients in baseline TCR diversity.

Concerning this clone: The antigen is unknown.

TCRdb's copy holds only in-frame clones and misses some; the assay was immunoSEQ multiplex PCR. Among 50,000 to 65,000 clones listed, approximately 90% were seen once. Trimming left V 1 base short and J 5 bases short, with 6 bases between. Germline V CDR1 and CDR2: SGHRS, YFSETQ. There are 12 residues in the CDR3. Each patient experienced a relapse that followed autologous stem cell transplantation, and brentuximab vedotin exposure varied. The material was peripheral blood mononuclear cells (PBMCs), obtained before the second cycle of nivolumab. V gene TRBV5-1 combines with J gene TRBJ2-5; no clear D. The source is a human donor with classical Hodgkin lymphoma. The CDR3 spells CASSLPGETQYF. The CDR3, as DNA: TGCGCCAGCAGCTTGCCCGGGGAGACCCAGTACTTC.